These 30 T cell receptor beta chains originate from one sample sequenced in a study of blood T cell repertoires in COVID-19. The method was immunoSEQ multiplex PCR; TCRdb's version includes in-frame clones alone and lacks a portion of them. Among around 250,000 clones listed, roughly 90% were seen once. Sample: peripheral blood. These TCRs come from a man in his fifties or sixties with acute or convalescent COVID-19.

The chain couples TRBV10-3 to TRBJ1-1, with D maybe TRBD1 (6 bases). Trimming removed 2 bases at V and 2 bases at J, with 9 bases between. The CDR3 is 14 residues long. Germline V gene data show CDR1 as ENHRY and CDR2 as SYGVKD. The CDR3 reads CAISEGTLNTEAFF. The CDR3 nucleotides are TGTGCCATCAGTGAGGGGACATTAAACACTGAAGCTTTCTTT.

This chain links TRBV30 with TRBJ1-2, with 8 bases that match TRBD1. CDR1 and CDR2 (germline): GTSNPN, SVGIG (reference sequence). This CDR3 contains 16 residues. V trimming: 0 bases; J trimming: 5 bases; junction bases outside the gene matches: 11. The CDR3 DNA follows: TGTGCCTGGAGTGTACGCCTGACAGGGGACGGGTATGGCTACACCTTC. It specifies CAWSVRLTGDGYGYTF.

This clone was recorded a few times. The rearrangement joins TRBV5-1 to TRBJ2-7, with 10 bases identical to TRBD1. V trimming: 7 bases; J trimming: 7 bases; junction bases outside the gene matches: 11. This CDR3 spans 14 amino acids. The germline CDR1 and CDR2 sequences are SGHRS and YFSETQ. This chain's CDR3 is CASEPGQGIGEQYF. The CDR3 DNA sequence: TGCGCCAGCGAACCGGGACAGGGGATCGGAGAGCAGTACTTC. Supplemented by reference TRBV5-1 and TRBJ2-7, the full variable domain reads KAGVTQTPRYLIKTRGQQVTLSCSPISGHRSVSWYQQTPGQGLQFLFEYFSETQRNKGNFPGRFSGRQFSNSRSEMNVSTLELGDSALYLCASEPGQGIGEQYFGPGTRLTVT.

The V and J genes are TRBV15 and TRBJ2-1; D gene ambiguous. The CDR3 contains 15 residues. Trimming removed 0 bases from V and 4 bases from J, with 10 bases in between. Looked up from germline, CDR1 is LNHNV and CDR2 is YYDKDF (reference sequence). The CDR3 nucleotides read TGTGCCACCAGCAGAGATGCACAGACATACAATGAGCAGTTCTTC. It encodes CATSRDAQTYNEQFF.

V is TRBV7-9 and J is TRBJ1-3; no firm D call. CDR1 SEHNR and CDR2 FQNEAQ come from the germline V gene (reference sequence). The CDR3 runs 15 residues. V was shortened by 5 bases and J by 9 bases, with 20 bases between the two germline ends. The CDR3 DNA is TGTGCCAGCAGCCGCCCGGGAGCGGCTACATTCACCATATATTTT. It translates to CASSRPGAATFTIYF.

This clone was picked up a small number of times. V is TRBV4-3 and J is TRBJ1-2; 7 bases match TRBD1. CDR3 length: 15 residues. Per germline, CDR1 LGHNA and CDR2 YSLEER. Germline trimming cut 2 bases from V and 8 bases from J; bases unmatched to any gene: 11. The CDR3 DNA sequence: TGCGCCAGCAGCCAAACAAACACCCGGACAGGAGGCTACACCTTC. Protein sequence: CASSQTNTRTGGYTF.

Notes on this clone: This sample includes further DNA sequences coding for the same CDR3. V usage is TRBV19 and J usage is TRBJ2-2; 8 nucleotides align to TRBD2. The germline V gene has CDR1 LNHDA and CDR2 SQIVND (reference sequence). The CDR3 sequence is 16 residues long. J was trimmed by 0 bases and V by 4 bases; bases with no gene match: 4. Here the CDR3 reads CASSTGLGANTGELFF. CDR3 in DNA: TGTGCCAGTAGTACGGGACTAGGAGCGAACACCGGGGAGCTGTTTTTT.

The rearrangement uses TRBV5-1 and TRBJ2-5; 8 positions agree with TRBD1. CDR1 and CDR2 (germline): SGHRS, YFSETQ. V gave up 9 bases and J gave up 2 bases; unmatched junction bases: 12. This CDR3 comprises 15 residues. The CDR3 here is CATTTPDRGQETQYF. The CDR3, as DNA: TGCGCCACCACCACCCCTGACAGGGGACAAGAGACCCAGTACTTC. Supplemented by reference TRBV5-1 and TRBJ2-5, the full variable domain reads KAGVTQTPRYLIKTRGQQVTLSCSPISGHRSVSWYQQTPGQGLQFLFEYFSETQRNKGNFPGRFSGRQFSNSRSEMNVSTLELGDSALYLCATTTPDRGQETQYFGPGTRLLVL.

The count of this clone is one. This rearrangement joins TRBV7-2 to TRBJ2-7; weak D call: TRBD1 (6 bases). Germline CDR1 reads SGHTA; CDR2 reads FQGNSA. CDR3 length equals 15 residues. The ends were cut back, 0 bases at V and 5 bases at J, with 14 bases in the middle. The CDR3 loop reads CASSLAYLGAHEQYF. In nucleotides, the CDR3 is TGTGCCAGCAGCTTAGCATATCTGGGGGCCCACGAGCAGTACTTC. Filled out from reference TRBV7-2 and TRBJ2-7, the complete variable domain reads GAGVSQSPSNKVTEKGKDVELRCDPISGHTALYWYRQSLGQGLEFLIYFQGNSAPDKSGLPSDRFSAERTGGSVSTLTIQRTQQEDSAVYLCASSLAYLGAHEQYFGPGTRLTVT.

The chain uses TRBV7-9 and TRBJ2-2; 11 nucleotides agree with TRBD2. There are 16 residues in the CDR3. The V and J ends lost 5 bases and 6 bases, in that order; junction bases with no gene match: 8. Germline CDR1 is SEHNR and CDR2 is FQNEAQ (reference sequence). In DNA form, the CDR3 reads TGTGCCAGCAGCCCTACTAGCGGGAGCGAGGCCGGGGAGCTGTTTTTT. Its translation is CASSPTSGSEAGELFF.

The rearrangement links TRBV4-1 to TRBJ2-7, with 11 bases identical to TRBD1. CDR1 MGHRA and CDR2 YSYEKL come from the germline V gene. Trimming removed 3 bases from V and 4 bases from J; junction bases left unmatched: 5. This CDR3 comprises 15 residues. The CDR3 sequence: CASSHPGTGGYEQYF. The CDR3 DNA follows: TGCGCCAGCAGCCACCCCGGGACAGGGGGATACGAGCAGTACTTC.

CDR3 coding DNA: TGTGCCAGCACTCCGACTCGTTACAATGAGCAGTTCTTC. This encodes CASTPTRYNEQFF. This chain joins TRBV6-5 and TRBJ2-1; no clear D. Germline loops: CDR1 MNHEY, CDR2 SVGAGI. V gave up 7 bases and J gave up 4 bases, with 11 bases separating them. The CDR3 covers 13 residues.

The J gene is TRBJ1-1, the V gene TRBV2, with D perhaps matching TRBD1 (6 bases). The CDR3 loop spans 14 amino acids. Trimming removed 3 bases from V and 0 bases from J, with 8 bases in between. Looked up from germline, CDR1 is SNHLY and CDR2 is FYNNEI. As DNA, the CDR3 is TGTGCCAGCAGTGAGGGACAATTGAACACTGAAGCTTTCTTT. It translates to CASSEGQLNTEAFF.

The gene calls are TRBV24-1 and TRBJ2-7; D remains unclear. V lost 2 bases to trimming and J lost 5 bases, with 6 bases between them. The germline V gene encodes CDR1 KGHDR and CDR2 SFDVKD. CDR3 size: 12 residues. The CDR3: CATSDYSNEQYF. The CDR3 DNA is TGTGCCACCAGTGATTATTCAAACGAGCAGTACTTC.

CDR3: CASSLGLAGSPSYEQYF. DNA for the CDR3: TGTGCCAGCTCACTAGGACTAGCGGGCAGCCCCTCCTACGAGCAGTACTTC. This chain uses TRBV18 with TRBJ2-7; 11 positions match TRBD2. The CDR3 contains 17 residues. CDR1 KGHSH and CDR2 LQKENI come from the germline V gene. J lost 0 bases, V lost 4 bases, and 8 bases had no gene match.

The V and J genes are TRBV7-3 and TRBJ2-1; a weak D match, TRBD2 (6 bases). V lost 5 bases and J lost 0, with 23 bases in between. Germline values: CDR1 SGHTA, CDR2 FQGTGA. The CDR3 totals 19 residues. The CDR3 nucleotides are TGTGCCAGCAGCCCTCTGGGACTTTCCCTCCCGAGCTCCTACAATGAGCAGTTCTTC. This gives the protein CASSPLGLSLPSSYNEQFF. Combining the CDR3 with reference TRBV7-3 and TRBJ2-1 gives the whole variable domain GAGVSQTPSNKVTEKGKYVELRCDPISGHTALYWYRQSLGQGPEFLIYFQGTGAADDSGLPNDRFFAVRPEGSVSTLKIQRTERGDSAVYLCASSPLGLSLPSSYNEQFFGPGTRLTVL.

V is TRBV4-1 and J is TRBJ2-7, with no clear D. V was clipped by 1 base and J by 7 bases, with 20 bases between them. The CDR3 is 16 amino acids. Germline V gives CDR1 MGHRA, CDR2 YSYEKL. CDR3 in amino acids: CASSQALFSSAKEQYF. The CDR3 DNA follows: TGCGCCAGCAGCCAAGCCTTGTTCTCCTCTGCTAAGGAGCAGTACTTC.

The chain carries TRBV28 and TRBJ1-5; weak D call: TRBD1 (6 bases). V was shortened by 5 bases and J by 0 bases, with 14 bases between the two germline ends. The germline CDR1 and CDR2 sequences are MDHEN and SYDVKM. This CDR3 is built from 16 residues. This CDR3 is CASSRPGTLSNQPQHF. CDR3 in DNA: TGTGCCAGCAGTAGGCCCGGGACACTTAGCAATCAGCCCCAGCATTTT. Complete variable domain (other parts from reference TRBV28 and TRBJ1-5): DVKVTQSSRYLVKRTGEKVFLECVQDMDHENMFWYRQDPGLGLRLIYFSYDVKMKEKGDIPEGYSVSREKKERFSLILESASTNQTSMYLCASSRPGTLSNQPQHFGDGTRLSIL.

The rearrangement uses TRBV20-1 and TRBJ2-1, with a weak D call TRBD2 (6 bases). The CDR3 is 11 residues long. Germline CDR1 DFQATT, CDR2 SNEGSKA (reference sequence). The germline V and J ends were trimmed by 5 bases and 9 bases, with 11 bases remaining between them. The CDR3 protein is CSAWRGGEQFF. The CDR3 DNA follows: TGCAGTGCTTGGAGGGGTGGTGAGCAGTTCTTC.

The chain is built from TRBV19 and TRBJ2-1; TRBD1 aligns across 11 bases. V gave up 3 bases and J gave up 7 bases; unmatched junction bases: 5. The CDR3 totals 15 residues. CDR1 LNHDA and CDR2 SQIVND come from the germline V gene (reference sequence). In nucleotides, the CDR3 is TGTGCCAGTAGTATCGGGACAGGGGGGGTAAATGAGCAGTTCTTC. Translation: CASSIGTGGVNEQFF.

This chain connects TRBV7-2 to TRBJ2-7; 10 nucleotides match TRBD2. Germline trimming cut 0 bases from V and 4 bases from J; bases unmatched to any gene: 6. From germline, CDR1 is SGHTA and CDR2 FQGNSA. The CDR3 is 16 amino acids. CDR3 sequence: CASSLAPSGRAYEQYF. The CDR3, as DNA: TGTGCCAGCAGCTTAGCTCCCAGCGGGAGGGCTTACGAGCAGTACTTC.

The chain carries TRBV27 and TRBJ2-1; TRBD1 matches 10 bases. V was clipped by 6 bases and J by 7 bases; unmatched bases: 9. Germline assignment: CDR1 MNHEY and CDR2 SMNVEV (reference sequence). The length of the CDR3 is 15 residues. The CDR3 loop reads CASRRPRTGGNEQFF. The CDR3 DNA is TGTGCCAGCAGACGACCTAGGACAGGGGGGAATGAGCAGTTCTTC.

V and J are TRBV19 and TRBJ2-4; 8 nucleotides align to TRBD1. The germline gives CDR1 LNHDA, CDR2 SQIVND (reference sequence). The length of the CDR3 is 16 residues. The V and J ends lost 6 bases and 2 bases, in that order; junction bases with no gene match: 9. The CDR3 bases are TGTGCCAGTAGCCTTCGACAGGGGAGAACCAAAAACATTCAGTACTTC. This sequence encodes CASSLRQGRTKNIQYF.

CDR3 nucleotides: TGTGCCAGCAGTCCGTCGACAGGGGGCGGGGAGACCCAGTACTTC. Its translation is CASSPSTGGGETQYF. The gene calls are TRBV27 and TRBJ2-5, with 10 bases identical to TRBD1. Germline V gene data show CDR1 as MNHEY and CDR2 as SMNVEV (reference sequence). V lost 5 bases, J lost 5 bases, and 8 bases stayed unmatched. The length of the CDR3 is 15 residues.

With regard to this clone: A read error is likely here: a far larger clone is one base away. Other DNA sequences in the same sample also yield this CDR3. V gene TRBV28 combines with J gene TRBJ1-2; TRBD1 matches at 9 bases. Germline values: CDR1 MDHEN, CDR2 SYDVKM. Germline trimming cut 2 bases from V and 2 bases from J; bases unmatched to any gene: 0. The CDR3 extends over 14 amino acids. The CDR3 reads CASSLGTGNYGYTF. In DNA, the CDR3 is TGTGCCAGCAGTTTAGGGACAGGGAACTATGGCTACACCTTC.

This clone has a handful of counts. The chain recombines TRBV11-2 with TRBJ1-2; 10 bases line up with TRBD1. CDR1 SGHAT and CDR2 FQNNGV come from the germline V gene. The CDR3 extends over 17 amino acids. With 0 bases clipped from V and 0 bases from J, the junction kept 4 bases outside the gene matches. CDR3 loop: CASSLEGQGNSNYGYTF. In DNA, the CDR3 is TGTGCCAGCAGCTTAGAGGGACAGGGGAATTCTAACTATGGCTACACCTTC.

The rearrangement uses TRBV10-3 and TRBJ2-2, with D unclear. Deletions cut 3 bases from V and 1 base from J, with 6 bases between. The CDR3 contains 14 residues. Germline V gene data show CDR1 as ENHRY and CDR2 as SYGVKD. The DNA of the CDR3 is TGTGCCATCAGTGAAGTACAGAACACCGGGGAGCTGTTTTTT. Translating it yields CAISEVQNTGELFF.

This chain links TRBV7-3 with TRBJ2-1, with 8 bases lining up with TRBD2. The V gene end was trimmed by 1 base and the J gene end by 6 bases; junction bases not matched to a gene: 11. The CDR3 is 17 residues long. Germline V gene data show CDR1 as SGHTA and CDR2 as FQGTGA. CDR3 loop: CASSLNSAGVMGNEQFF. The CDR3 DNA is TGTGCCAGCAGCTTAAACTCAGCGGGAGTCATGGGCAATGAGCAGTTCTTC.

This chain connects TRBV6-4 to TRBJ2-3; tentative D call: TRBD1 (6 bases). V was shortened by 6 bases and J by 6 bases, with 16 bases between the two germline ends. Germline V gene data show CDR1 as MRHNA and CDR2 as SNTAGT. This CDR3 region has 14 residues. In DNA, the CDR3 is TGTGCCAGCAGACTCGTGCCAGGGGCGGATACGCAGTATTTT. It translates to CASRLVPGADTQYF.

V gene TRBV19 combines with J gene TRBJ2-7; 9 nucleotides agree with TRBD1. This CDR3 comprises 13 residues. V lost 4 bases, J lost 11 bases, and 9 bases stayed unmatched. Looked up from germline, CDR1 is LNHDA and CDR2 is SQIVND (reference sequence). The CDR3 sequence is CASSTSQGAGKYF. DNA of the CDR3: TGTGCCAGTAGTACCTCACAGGGGGCAGGCAAGTACTTC.